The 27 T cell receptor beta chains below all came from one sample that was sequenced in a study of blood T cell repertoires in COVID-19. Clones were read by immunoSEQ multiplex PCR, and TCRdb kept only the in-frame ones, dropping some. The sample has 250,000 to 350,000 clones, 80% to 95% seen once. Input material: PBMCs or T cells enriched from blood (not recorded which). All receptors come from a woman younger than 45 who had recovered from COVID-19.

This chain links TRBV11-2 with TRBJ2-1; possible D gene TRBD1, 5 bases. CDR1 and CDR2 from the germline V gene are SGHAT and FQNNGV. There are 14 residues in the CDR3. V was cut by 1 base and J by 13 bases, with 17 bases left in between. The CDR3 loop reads CASSLAPSTETQFF. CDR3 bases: TGTGCCAGCAGCTTAGCTCCATCGACAGAAACACAGTTCTTC. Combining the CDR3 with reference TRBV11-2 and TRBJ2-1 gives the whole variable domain EAGVAQSPRYKIIEKRQSVAFWCNPISGHATLYWYQQILGQGPKLLIQFQNNGVVDDSQLPKDRFSAERLKGVDSTLKIQPAKLEDSAVYLCASSLAPSTETQFFGPGTRLTVL.

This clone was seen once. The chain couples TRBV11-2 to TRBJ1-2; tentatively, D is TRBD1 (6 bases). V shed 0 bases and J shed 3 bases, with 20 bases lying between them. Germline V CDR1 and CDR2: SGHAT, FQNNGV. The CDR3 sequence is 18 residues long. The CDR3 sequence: CASSLERGLAGGYYGYTF. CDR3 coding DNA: TGTGCCAGCAGCTTAGAACGGGGTCTGGCGGGGGGCTACTATGGCTACACCTTC.

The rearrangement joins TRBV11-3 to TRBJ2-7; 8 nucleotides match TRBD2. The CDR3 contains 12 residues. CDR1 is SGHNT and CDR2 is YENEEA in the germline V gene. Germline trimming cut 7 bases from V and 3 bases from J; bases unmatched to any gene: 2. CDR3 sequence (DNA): TGTGCCAGCACGGGGACTAGCTACGAGCAGTACTTC. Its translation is CASTGTSYEQYF. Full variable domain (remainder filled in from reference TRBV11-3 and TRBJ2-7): EAGVVQSPRYKIIEKKQPVAFWCNPISGHNTLYWYLQNLGQGPELLIRYENEEAVDDSQLPKDRFSAERLKGVDSTLKIQPAELGDSAVYLCASTGTSYEQYFGPGTRLTVT.

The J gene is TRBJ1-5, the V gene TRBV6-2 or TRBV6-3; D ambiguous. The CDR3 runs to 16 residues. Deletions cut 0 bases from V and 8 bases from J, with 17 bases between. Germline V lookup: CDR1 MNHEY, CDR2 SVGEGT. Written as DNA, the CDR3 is TGTGCCAGCAGTTACTCGATTCTGGCGGGATACGAGCCCCAGCATTTT. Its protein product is CASSYSILAGYEPQHF.

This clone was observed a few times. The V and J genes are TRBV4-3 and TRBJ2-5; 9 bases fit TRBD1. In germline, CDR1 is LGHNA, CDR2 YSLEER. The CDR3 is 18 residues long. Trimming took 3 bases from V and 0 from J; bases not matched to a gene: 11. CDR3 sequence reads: CASSHAIRDRDHQETQYF. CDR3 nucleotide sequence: TGCGCCAGCAGCCACGCTATCCGGGACAGGGACCACCAAGAGACCCAGTACTTC.

The CDR3 protein is CASSYTDTQYF. CDR3 in DNA: TGTGCCAGCAGCTATACAGATACGCAGTATTTT. V gene TRBV12-3 or TRBV12-4 combines with J gene TRBJ2-3; the D is unclear. V lost 6 bases, J lost 3 bases, and 4 bases lay in between. The CDR3 sequence is 11 residues long.

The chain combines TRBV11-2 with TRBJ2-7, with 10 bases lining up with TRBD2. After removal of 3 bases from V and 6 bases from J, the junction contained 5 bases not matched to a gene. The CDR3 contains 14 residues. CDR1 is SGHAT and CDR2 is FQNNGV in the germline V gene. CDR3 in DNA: TGTGCCAGCAGCTTTCAAGCGGGGGGGGGCGAGCAGTACTTC. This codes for CASSFQAGGGEQYF.

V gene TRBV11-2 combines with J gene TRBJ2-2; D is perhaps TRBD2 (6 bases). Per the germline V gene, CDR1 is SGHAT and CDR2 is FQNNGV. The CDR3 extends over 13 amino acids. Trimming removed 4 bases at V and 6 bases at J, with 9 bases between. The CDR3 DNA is TGTGCCAGCAGCTCCAGGGAGGCCGGGGAGCTGTTTTTT. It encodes CASSSREAGELFF.

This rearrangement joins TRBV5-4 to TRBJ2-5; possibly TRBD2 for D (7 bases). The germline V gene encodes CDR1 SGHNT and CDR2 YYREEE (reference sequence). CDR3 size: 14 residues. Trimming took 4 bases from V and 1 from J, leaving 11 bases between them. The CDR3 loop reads CASSPGGPQETQYF. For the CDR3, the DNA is TGTGCCAGCAGCCCCGGGGGGCCCCAAGAGACCCAGTACTTC.

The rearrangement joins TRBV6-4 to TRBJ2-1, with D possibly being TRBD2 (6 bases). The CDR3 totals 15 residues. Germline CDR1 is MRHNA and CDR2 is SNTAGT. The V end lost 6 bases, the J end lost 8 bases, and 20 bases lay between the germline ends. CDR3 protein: CASSPGSGRFYEQFF. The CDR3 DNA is TGTGCCAGCAGCCCGGGTAGCGGCAGGTTCTATGAGCAGTTCTTC.

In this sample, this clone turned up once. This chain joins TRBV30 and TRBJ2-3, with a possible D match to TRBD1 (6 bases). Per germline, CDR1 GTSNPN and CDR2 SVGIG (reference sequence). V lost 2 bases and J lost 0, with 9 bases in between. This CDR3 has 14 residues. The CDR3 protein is CAWSWTASTDTQYF. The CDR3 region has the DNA TGTGCCTGGAGTTGGACAGCTAGCACAGATACGCAGTATTTT.

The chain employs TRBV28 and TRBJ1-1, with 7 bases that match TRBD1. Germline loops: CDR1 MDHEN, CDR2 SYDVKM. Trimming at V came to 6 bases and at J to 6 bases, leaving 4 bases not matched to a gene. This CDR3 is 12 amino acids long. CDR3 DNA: TGTGCCAGCAGGGAGGGGGCAGCTGAAGCTTTCTTT. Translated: CASREGAAEAFF.

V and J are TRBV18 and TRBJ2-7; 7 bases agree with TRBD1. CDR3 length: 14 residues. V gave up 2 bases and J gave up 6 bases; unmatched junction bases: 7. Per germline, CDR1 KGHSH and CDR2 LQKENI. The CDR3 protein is CASSPGTALGEQYF. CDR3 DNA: TGTGCCAGCTCACCAGGGACAGCCCTCGGCGAGCAGTACTTC.

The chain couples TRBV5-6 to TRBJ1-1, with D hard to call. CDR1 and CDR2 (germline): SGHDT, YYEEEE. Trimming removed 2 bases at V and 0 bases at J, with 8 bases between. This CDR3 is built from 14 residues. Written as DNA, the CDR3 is TGTGCCAGCAGCTTACAACAACTGAACACTGAAGCTTTCTTT. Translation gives CASSLQQLNTEAFF.

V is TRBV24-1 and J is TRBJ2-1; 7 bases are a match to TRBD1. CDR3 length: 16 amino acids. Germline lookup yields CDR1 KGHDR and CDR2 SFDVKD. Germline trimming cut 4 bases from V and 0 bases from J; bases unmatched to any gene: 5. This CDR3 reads CATSDPTGSSYNEQFF. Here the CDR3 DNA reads TGTGCCACCAGTGACCCGACAGGGAGCTCCTACAATGAGCAGTTCTTC.

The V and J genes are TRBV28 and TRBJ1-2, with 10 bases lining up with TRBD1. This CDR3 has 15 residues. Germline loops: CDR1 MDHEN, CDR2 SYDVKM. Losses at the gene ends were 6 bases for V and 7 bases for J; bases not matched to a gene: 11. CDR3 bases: TGTGCCAGCAGGGGACAGGGGATTGCTTCTGGTGGCTACACCTTC. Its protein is CASRGQGIASGGYTF.

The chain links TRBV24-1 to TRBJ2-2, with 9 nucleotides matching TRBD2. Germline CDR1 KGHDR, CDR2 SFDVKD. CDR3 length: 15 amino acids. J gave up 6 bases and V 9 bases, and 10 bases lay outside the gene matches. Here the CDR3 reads CATPRAGGRPGELFF. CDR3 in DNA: TGTGCCACCCCCAGAGCGGGAGGTCGCCCCGGGGAGCTGTTTTTT.

Written as DNA, the CDR3 is TGTGCCAGCAGTGAAGGACTGAGGAGCGAGCAGTACTTC. Residues: CASSEGLRSEQYF. This chain joins TRBV25-1 and TRBJ2-7; tentatively, D is TRBD2 (5 bases). CDR3 length equals 13 residues. With 2 bases removed from V and 6 bases from J, the gap between germline ends came to 11 bases. Germline lookup yields CDR1 MGHDK and CDR2 SYGVNS.

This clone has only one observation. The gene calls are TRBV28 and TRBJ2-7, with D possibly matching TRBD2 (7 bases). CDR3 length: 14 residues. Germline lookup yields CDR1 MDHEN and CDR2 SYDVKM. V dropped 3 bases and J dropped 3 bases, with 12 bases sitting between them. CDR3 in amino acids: CASSLGGAIYEQYF. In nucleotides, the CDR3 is TGTGCCAGCAGTTTGGGGGGGGCCATCTACGAGCAGTACTTC.

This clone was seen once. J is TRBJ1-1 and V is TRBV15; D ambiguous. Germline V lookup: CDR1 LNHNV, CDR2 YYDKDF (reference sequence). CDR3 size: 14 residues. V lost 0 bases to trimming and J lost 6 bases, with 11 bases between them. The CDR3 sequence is CATSRDRVLSEAFF. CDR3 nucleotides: TGTGCCACCAGCAGAGATCGGGTGCTTTCTGAAGCTTTCTTT. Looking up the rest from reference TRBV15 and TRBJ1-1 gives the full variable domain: DAMVIQNPRYQVTQFGKPVTLSCSQTLNHNVMYWYQQKSSQAPKLLFHYYDKDFNNEADTPDNFQSRRPNTSFCFLDIRSPGLGDTAMYLCATSRDRVLSEAFFGQGTRLTVV.

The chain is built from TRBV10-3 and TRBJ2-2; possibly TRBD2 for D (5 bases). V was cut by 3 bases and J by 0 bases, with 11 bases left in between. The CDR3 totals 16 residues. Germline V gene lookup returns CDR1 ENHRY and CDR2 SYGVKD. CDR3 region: CAISEMGVSNTGELFF. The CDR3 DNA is TGTGCCATCAGTGAAATGGGAGTCTCGAACACCGGGGAGCTGTTTTTT.

In DNA form, the CDR3 reads TGTGCCAGCAGCCCACAGGGGCAGGGGGCTAGGGAGGGAGCTTTCTTT. The encoded protein is CASSPQGQGAREGAFF. This rearrangement joins TRBV7-9 to TRBJ1-1; TRBD1 matches at 8 bases. This CDR3 has 16 residues. V dropped 5 bases and J dropped 10; count of bases not matched to a gene: 18. Germline CDR1 and CDR2: SEHNR and FQNEAQ (reference sequence).

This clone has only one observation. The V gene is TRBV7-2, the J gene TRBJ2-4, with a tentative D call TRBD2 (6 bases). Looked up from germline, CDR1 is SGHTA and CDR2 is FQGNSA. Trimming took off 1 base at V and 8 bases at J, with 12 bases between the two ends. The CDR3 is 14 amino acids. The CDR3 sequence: CASSLDGRGDIQYF. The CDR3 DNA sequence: TGTGCCAGCAGCTTAGACGGGAGAGGGGACATTCAGTACTTC.

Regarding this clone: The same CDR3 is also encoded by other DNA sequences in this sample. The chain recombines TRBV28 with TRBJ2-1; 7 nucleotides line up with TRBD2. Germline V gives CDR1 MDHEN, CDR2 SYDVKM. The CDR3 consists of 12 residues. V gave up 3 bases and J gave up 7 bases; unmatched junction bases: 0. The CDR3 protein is CASSLGGNEQFF. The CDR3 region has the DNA TGTGCCAGCAGTTTGGGGGGGAATGAGCAGTTCTTC.

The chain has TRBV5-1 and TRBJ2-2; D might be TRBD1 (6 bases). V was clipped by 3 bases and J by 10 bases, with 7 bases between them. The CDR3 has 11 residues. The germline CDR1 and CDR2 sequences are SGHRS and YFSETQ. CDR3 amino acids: CASSSGAELFF. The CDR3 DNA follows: TGCGCCAGCAGCTCAGGGGCGGAGCTGTTTTTT.

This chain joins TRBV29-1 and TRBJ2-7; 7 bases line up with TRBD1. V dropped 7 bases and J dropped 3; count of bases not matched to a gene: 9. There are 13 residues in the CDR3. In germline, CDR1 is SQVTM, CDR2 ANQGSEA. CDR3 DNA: TGCAGCGCTGTACAGGGGCTGGGCTACGAGCAGTACTTC. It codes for CSAVQGLGYEQYF.

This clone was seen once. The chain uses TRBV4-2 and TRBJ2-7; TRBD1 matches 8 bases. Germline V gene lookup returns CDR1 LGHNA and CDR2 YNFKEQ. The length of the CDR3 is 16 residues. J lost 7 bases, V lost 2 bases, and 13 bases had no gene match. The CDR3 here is CASSQPPRTGTYEQYF. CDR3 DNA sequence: TGTGCCAGCAGCCAACCACCTAGGACAGGGACGTATGAGCAGTACTTC.